This T cell receptor (beta chain) was observed in a study of blood T cell repertoires in COVID-19. The V gene lost 2 bases and the J gene lost 6 bases, with 12 bases spanning the gap. CDR1 and CDR2 (germline): SGHAT, FQNNGV. This CDR3 is built from 14 residues. Sequencing used immunoSEQ multiplex PCR; TCRdb keeps in-frame clones, though not all of them. The table lists around 150,000 clones, roughly 80% of them singletons. This clone was picked up a small number of times. Material: peripheral blood. V usage is TRBV11-2 and J usage is TRBJ2-3; unclear D gene. The origin of this receptor is a woman aged 40 to 49 with COVID-19, enrolled during active disease. This CDR3 is CASSLTLAQDTQYF. CDR3 sequence (DNA): TGTGCCAGCAGCTTAACCCTGGCACAGGATACGCAGTATTTT.